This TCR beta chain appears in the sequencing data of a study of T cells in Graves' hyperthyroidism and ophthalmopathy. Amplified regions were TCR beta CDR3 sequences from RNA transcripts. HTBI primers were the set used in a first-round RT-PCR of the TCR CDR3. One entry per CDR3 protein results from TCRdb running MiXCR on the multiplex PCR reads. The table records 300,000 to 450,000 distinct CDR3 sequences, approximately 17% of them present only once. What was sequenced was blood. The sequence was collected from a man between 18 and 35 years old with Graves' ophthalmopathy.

For the CDR3, the DNA is TGTGCCAGCAGCCCGGGACAGGGGCTTGCTACAGATACGCAGTATTTT. This gives the protein CASSPGQGLATDTQYF. This chain connects TRBV6-1 to TRBJ2-3; 10 nucleotides line up with TRBD1. V trimming: 6 bases; J trimming: 3 bases; junction bases outside the gene matches: 9. The germline gives CDR1 MNHNS, CDR2 SASEGT. This CDR3 contains 16 residues.